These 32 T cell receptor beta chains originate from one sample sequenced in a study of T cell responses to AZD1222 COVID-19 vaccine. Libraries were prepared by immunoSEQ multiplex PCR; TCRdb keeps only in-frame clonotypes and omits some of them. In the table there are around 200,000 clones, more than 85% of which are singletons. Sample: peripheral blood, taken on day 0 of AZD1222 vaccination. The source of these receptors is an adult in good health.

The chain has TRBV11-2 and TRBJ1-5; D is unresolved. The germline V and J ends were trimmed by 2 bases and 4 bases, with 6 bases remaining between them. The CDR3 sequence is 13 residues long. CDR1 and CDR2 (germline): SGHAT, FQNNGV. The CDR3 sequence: CASSLSDNQPQHF. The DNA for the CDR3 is TGTGCCAGCAGCTTATCCGATAATCAGCCCCAGCATTTT.

The CDR3 region is CASSSGQGQYEKLFF. As DNA, the CDR3 is TGTGCCAGCAGCTCCGGACAGGGACAATATGAAAAACTGTTTTTT. This sequence joins TRBV7-2 and TRBJ1-4; 8 nucleotides align to TRBD1. Trimming at V came to 4 bases and at J to 6 bases, leaving 7 bases not matched to a gene. The germline V gene encodes CDR1 SGHTA and CDR2 FQGNSA. The CDR3 is 15 residues long.

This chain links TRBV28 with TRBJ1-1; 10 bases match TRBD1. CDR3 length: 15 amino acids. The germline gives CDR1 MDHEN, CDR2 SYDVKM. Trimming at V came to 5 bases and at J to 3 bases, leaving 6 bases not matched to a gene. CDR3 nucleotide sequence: TGTGCCAGCAGTGGCTGGACAGGGGGGGACACTGAAGCTTTCTTT. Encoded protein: CASSGWTGGDTEAFF.

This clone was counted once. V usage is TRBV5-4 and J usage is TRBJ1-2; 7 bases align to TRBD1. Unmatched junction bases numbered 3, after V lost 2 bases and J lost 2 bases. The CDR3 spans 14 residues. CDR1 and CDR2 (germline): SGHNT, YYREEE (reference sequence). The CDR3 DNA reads TGTGCCAGCAGCTTAGGGGGACAGAACTATGGCTACACCTTC. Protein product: CASSLGGQNYGYTF.

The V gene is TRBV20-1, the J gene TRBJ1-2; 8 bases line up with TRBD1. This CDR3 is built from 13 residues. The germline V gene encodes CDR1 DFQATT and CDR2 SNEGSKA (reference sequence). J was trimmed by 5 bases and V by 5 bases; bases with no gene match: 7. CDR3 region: CSAGGTGGYGYTF. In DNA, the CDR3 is TGCAGTGCTGGTGGGACAGGCGGATATGGCTACACCTTC.

In DNA, the CDR3 is TGTGCCAGCAGTTTACAACGTGGCATGGGAAACACTGAAGCTTTCTTT. This gives the protein CASSLQRGMGNTEAFF. V is TRBV27 and J is TRBJ1-1, with no clear D. The CDR3 contains 16 residues. Germline V gives CDR1 MNHEY, CDR2 SMNVEV (reference sequence). Between the trimmed V and J ends, which lost 2 bases and 2 bases, there was a span of 15 bases.

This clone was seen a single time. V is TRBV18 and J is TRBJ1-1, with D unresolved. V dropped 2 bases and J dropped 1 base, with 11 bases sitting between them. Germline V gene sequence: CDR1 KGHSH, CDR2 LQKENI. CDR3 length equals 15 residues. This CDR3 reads CASSPAPNPNTEAFF. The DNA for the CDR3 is TGTGCCAGCTCACCAGCGCCAAACCCGAACACTGAAGCTTTCTTT.

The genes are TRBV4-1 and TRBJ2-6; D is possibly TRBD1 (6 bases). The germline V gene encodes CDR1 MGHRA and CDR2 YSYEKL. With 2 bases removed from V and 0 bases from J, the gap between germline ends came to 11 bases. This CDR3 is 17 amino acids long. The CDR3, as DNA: TGCGCCAGCAGCCAAATAACAGGGCTCTCTGGGGCCAACGTCCTGACTTTC. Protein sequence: CASSQITGLSGANVLTF.

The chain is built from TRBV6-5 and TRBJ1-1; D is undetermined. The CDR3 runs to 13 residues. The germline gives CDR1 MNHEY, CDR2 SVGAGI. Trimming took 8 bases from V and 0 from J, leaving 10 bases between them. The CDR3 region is CASLRSMNTEAFF. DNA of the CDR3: TGTGCCAGCCTCAGAAGCATGAACACTGAAGCTTTCTTT.

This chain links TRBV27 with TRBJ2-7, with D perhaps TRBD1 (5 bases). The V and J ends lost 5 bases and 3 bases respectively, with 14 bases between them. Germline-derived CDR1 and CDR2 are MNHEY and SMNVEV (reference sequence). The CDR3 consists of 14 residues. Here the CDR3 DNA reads TGTGCCAGCAGTCCACCATATGACAGCTACGAGCAGTACTTC. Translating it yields CASSPPYDSYEQYF.

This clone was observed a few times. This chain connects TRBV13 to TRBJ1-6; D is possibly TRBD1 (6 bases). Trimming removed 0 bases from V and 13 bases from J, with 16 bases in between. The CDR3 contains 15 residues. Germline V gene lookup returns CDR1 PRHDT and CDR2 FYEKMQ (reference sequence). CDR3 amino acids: CASSLGRTVQEPLHF. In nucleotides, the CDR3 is TGTGCCAGCAGCTTAGGGCGGACAGTACAGGAGCCCCTCCACTTT.

The CDR3 DNA is TGTGCCAGCAGCTTGCGACGTATGGAGCAGTACTTC. Its protein is CASSLRRMEQYF. This sequence joins TRBV5-6 and TRBJ2-7, with D unresolved. Trimming cost V 1 base and J 7 bases, with 9 bases left between them. Germline CDR1 is SGHDT and CDR2 is YYEEEE. The CDR3 runs to 12 residues.

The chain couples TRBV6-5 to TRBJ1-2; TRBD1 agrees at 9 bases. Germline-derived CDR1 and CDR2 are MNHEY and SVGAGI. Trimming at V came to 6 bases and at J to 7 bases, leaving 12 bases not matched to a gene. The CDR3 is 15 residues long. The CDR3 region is CASSRPGQGEAGYTF. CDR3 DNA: TGTGCCAGCAGCCGACCGGGACAGGGCGAGGCTGGCTACACCTTC.

The CDR3 loop reads CASSQARLTNEKLFF. The CDR3 bases are TGTGCCAGTAGCCAGGCGCGGTTGACTAATGAAAAACTGTTTTTT. V gene TRBV19 combines with J gene TRBJ1-4; D gene unclear. The CDR3 spans 15 residues. The V end was cut by 6 bases, the J end by 2 bases, with 13 bases between. Germline V CDR1 and CDR2: LNHDA, SQIVND (reference sequence).

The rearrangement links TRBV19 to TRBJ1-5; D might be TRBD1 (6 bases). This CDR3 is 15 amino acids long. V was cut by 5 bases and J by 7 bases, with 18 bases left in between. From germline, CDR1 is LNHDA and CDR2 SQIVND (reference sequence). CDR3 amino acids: CASSWVSQGLQPQHF. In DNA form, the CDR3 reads TGTGCCAGTAGTTGGGTATCACAGGGCCTCCAGCCCCAGCATTTT.

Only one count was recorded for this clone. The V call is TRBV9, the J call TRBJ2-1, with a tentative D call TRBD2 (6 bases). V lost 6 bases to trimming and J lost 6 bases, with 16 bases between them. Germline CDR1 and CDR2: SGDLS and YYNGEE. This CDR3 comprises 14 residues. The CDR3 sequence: CASTPVRLVNEQFF. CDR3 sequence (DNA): TGTGCCAGCACCCCAGTAAGACTAGTCAATGAGCAGTTCTTC.

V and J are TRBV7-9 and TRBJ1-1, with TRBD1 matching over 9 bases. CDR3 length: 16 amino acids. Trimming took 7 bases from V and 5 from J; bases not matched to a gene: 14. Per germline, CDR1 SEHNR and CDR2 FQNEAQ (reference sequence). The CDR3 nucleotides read TGTGCCAGCACCACTCCGGGACAGGGCCGTAGGACTGAAGCTTTCTTT. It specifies CASTTPGQGRRTEAFF. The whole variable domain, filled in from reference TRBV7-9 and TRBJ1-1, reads DTGVSQNPRHKITKRGQNVTFRCDPISEHNRLYWYRQTLGQGPEFLTYFQNEAQLEKSRLLSDRFSAERPKGSFSTLEIQRTEQGDSAMYLCASTTPGQGRRTEAFFGQGTRLTVV.

CDR3 amino acids: CASSYPRGGGGTEAFF. The CDR3 DNA follows: TGTGCCAGCAGTTACCCGAGGGGCGGGGGGGGCACTGAAGCTTTCTTT. The chain has TRBV6-5 and TRBJ1-1; perhaps TRBD1 as D (5 bases). Germline CDR1 is MNHEY and CDR2 is SVGAGI. V lost 2 bases and J lost 4, with 17 bases in between. The CDR3 sequence is 16 residues long.

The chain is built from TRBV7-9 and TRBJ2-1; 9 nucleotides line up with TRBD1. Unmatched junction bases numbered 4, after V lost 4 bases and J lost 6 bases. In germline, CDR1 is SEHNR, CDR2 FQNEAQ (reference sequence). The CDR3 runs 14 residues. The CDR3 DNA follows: TGTGCCAGCAGCTCTTTGACAGGGGGCAATGAGCAGTTCTTC. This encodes CASSSLTGGNEQFF.

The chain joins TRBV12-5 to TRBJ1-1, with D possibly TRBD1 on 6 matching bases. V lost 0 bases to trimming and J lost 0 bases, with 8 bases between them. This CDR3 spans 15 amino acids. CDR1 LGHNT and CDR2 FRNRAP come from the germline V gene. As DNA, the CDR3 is TGTGCTAGTGGTTTGGTAGGGGGGTTGAACACTGAAGCTTTCTTT. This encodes CASGLVGGLNTEAFF.

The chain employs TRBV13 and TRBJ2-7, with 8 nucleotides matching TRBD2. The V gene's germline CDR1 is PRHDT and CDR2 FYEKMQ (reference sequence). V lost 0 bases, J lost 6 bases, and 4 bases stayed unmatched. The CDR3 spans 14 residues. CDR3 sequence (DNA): TGTGCCAGCAGCTTAGGCCTAGCGGGTGGCGAGCAGTACTTC. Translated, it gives CASSLGLAGGEQYF.

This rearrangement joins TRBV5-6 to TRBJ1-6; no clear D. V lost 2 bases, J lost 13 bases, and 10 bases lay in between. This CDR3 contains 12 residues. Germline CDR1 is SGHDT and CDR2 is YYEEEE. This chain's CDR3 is CASSFGGDPLHF. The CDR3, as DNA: TGTGCCAGCAGCTTTGGTGGGGATCCCCTCCACTTT.

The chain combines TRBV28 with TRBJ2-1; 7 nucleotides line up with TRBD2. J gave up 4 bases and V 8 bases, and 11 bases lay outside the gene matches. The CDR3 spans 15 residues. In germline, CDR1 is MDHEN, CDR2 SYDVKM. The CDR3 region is CASDAPGGPYNEQFF. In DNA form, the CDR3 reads TGTGCCAGCGATGCCCCGGGGGGACCTTACAATGAGCAGTTCTTC.

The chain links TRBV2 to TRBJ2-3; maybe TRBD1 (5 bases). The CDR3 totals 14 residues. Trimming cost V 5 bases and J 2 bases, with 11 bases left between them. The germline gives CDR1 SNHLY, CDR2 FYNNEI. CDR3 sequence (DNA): TGTGCCAGCAGTCCACAGGAGTTCACAGATACGCAGTATTTT. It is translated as CASSPQEFTDTQYF.

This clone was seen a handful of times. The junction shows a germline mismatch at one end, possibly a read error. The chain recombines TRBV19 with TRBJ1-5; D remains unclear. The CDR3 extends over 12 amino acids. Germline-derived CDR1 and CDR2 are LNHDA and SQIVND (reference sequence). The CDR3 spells CASRIGWQPQHF. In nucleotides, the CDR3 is TGTGCCAGTAGGATAGGGTGGCAGCCCCAGCATTTT.

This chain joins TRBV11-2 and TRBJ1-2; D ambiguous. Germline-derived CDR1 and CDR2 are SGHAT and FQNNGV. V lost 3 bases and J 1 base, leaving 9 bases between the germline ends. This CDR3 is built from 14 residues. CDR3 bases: TGTGCCAGCAGCTTCCACGCAGTTAACTATGGCTACACCTTC. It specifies CASSFHAVNYGYTF.

CDR3 region: CASNPWRGQWNTEAFF. The CDR3 region has the DNA TGTGCCAGTAACCCGTGGAGGGGTCAATGGAACACTGAAGCTTTCTTT. The chain combines TRBV19 with TRBJ1-1, with a possible D match to TRBD1 (5 bases). Trimming removed 7 bases from V and 1 base from J, with 19 bases in between. The germline V gene encodes CDR1 LNHDA and CDR2 SQIVND (reference sequence). This CDR3 is built from 16 residues.

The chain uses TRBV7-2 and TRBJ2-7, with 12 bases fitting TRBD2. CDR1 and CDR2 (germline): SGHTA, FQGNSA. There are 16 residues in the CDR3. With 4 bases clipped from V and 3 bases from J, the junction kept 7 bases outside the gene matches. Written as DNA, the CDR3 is TGTGCCAGCAGCTCCGGGGGGACTAGCGGGTTCTACGAGCAGTACTTC. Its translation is CASSSGGTSGFYEQYF.

CDR3 sequence (DNA): TGTGCCAGCATGGGGATCCCAGGGGCCGGGGCCAACGTCCTGACTTTC. Protein: CASMGIPGAGANVLTF. This chain links TRBV28 with TRBJ2-6; tentative D call: TRBD1 (6 bases). V dropped 7 bases and J dropped 4 bases, with 17 bases sitting between them. This CDR3 contains 16 residues. Germline CDR1 is MDHEN and CDR2 is SYDVKM.

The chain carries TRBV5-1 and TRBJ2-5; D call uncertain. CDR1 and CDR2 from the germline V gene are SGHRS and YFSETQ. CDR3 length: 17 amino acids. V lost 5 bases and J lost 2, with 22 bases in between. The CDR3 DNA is TGCGCCAGCAGATTACGGGCAAGTCGAGAATTACAAGAGACCCAGTACTTC. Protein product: CASRLRASRELQETQYF. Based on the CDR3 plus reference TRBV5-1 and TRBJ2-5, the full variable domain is KAGVTQTPRYLIKTRGQQVTLSCSPISGHRSVSWYQQTPGQGLQFLFEYFSETQRNKGNFPGRFSGRQFSNSRSEMNVSTLELGDSALYLCASRLRASRELQETQYFGPGTRLLVL.

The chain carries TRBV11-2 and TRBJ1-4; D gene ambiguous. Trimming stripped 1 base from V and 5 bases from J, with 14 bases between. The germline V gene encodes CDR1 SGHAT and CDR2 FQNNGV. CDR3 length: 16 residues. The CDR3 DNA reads TGTGCCAGCAGCTTAGGACATCAGGTCCCGAATGAAAAACTGTTTTTT. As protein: CASSLGHQVPNEKLFF.

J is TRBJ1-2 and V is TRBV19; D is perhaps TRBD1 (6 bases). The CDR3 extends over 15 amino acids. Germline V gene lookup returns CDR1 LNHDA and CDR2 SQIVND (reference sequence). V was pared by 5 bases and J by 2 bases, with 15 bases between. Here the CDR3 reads CASSPQGTLNYGYTF. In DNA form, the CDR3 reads TGTGCCAGTAGTCCACAGGGAACTTTAAACTATGGCTACACCTTC.